This entry concerns a single T cell receptor beta chain. Measured with immunoSEQ multiplex PCR; TCRdb has only the in-frame clones, and not every one. The table shows about 98,000 clones, with about 90% occurring only once. This sample stems from a study of cytomegalovirus exposure and HLA in healthy donors. This TCR was recovered from a man between 18 and 29 years old in good health and CMV-seropositive. The sample was PBMCs.

Here the CDR3 DNA reads TGTGCCAGCACCGGACCGGGACAGGGAAACTATGGCTACACCTTC. It translates to CASTGPGQGNYGYTF. This chain uses TRBV9 with TRBJ1-2, with 9 bases matching TRBD1. Germline V gene lookup returns CDR1 SGDLS and CDR2 YYNGEE. This CDR3 is built from 15 residues. V trimming: 6 bases; J trimming: 2 bases; junction bases outside the gene matches: 8.